These 21 T cell receptor beta chains originate from one sample sequenced in a study of PD-L1 blockade in urothelial cancer. Indicated time point: pretreatment peripheral blood. The data were produced by immunoSEQ multiplex PCR, yet TCRdb's version contains in-frame clones alone and is incomplete. The data hold 45,000 to 70,000 clones, with approximately 83% observed a single time. Sequencing was performed on PBMCs, taken around atezolizumab (anti-PD-L1) treatment. These receptors came from a man between 65 and 85 years old with urothelial cancer.

V and J are TRBV5-1 and TRBJ2-7, with D unclear. The CDR3 extends over 13 amino acids. Trimming stripped 0 bases from V and 7 bases from J, with 11 bases between. Per germline, CDR1 SGHRS and CDR2 YFSETQ. The CDR3 region has the DNA TGCGCCAGCAGCTTGGCTGAACGTCGGGAGCAGTACTTC. Its protein product is CASSLAERREQYF.

The chain has TRBV5-1 and TRBJ1-5; TRBD1 matches 9 bases. This CDR3 contains 15 residues. Germline CDR1 reads SGHRS; CDR2 reads YFSETQ. The J segment lost 4 bases and the V segment lost 4 bases, leaving 6 bases of the junction unmatched. The CDR3 protein is CASSPGTGQNQPQHF. The CDR3 DNA reads as TGCGCCAGCAGCCCAGGGACAGGGCAAAATCAGCCCCAGCATTTT.

The gene calls are TRBV27 and TRBJ2-7, with 8 bases lining up with TRBD1. This CDR3 is 15 amino acids long. Germline-derived CDR1 and CDR2 are MNHEY and SMNVEV (reference sequence). V gave up 3 bases and J gave up 3 bases; unmatched junction bases: 7. The DNA for the CDR3 is TGTGCCAGCAGTTTCTCCGGCAGGGGGCTCTACGAGCAGTACTTC. Its translation: CASSFSGRGLYEQYF.

This chain joins TRBV28 and TRBJ1-2; 9 bases agree with TRBD1. There are 15 residues in the CDR3. Germline V gene data show CDR1 as MDHEN and CDR2 as SYDVKM. The V and J ends lost 5 bases and 4 bases, in that order; junction bases with no gene match: 8. The CDR3 loop reads CASSEQGAFGYGYTF. The CDR3 nucleotides are TGTGCCAGCAGTGAACAGGGGGCCTTCGGCTATGGCTACACCTTC.

The V and J genes are TRBV15 and TRBJ2-4; possibly TRBD2 for D (5 bases). This CDR3 spans 13 amino acids. CDR1 LNHNV and CDR2 YYDKDF come from the germline V gene (reference sequence). V dropped 5 bases and J dropped 4 bases, with 9 bases sitting between them. The CDR3, as DNA: TGTGCCACCAGCGGACTCAAGAAAAACATTCAGTACTTC. Translation: CATSGLKKNIQYF.

Only a few counts were recorded for this clone. The chain recombines TRBV4-2 with TRBJ1-1; TRBD1 agrees at 10 bases. CDR1 and CDR2 (germline): LGHNA, YNFKEQ. The CDR3 length is 17 residues. Trimming at V came to 0 bases and at J to 2 bases, leaving 6 bases not matched to a gene. CDR3: CASSQEGRQGANTEAFF. The CDR3 DNA follows: TGTGCCAGCAGCCAAGAGGGAAGACAGGGGGCCAACACTGAAGCTTTCTTT.

The chain is built from TRBV28 and TRBJ2-7; 7 bases are shared with TRBD1. The CDR3 spans 16 residues. J lost 2 bases, V lost 4 bases, and 11 bases had no gene match. In germline, CDR1 is MDHEN, CDR2 SYDVKM. Written as DNA, the CDR3 is TGTGCCAGCAGTTCCCCAGGACAGGTTACTACCTACGAGCAGTACTTC. Amino acids: CASSSPGQVTTYEQYF.

J is TRBJ2-1 and V is TRBV7-3, with TRBD2 matching 7 bases. CDR3 length equals 15 residues. CDR1 and CDR2 from the germline V gene are SGHTA and FQGTGA. The V segment lost 4 bases and the J segment 5 bases; nucleotides outside the gene matches: 8. CDR3 in DNA: TGTGCCAGCAGCTCCCATTGGGGGGGGAACAATGAGCAGTTCTTC. Residues: CASSSHWGGNNEQFF.

This chain uses TRBV6-1 with TRBJ2-7; TRBD1 matches 7 bases. CDR3 length: 15 residues. The germline gives CDR1 MNHNS, CDR2 SASEGT. The trim removed 6 bases at V and 4 bases at J, leaving 12 bases unmatched. In DNA, the CDR3 is TGTGCCAGCAGAAAAACCGGGACAGCCCGGTACGAGCAGTACTTC. Its translation: CASRKTGTARYEQYF.

For this clone: One junction end disagrees with the germline gene, perhaps due to a read error. The chain carries TRBV6-1 and TRBJ2-7, with 7 bases that match TRBD1. Germline loops: CDR1 MNHNS, CDR2 SASEGT. This CDR3 has 13 amino acids. CDR3 in amino acids: CASNEHRGFEQYF. DNA for the CDR3: TGTGCCAGCAATGAACACAGGGGCTTCGAGCAGTACTTC.

The J gene is TRBJ2-7, the V gene TRBV29-1; 8 nucleotides line up with TRBD1. Trimming cost V 1 base and J 2 bases; bases outside gene matches: 10. The CDR3 covers 16 residues. Germline V gene lookup returns CDR1 SQVTM and CDR2 ANQGSEA. CDR3: CSVEGKGTGGTYEQYF. The CDR3 bases are TGCAGCGTTGAAGGAAAGGGAACAGGGGGTACCTACGAGCAGTACTTC.

This chain uses TRBV19 with TRBJ1-1, with TRBD1 matching 8 bases. The CDR3 is made up of 14 amino acids. The germline CDR1 and CDR2 sequences are LNHDA and SQIVND (reference sequence). V was pared by 4 bases and J by 2 bases, with 3 bases of the junction left unmatched. The CDR3 spells CASSSDRGNTEAFF. Written as DNA, the CDR3 is TGTGCCAGTAGTAGCGACAGGGGAAACACTGAAGCTTTCTTT.

The rearrangement uses TRBV9 and TRBJ1-1; the D gene is possibly TRBD1 (5 bases). The CDR3 has 14 amino acids. V dropped 9 bases and J dropped 8 bases, with 23 bases sitting between them. Germline V lookup: CDR1 SGDLS, CDR2 YYNGEE. CDR3 in amino acids: CATKNLRGAIEAFF. Here the CDR3 DNA reads TGTGCCACCAAAAATTTAAGGGGCGCTATAGAAGCTTTCTTT. Full variable domain (rest looked up from reference TRBV9 and TRBJ1-1): DSGVTQTPKHLITATGQRVTLRCSPRSGDLSVYWYQQSLDQGLQFLIQYYNGEERAKGNILERFSAQQFPDLHSELNLSSLELGDSALYFCATKNLRGAIEAFFGQGTRLTVV.

CDR3 sequence (DNA): TGTGCCAGCAGCCCCCAGGGGCCCAATCAGCCCCAGCATTTT. This gives the protein CASSPQGPNQPQHF. The J gene is TRBJ1-5, the V gene TRBV7-9; a possible D gene is TRBD1 (6 bases). V was clipped by 5 bases and J by 3 bases, with 11 bases between them. Germline V lookup: CDR1 SEHNR, CDR2 FQNEAQ (reference sequence). The CDR3 consists of 14 residues.

The rearrangement uses TRBV7-9 and TRBJ2-1; D is perhaps TRBD2 (5 bases). Germline CDR1 SEHNR, CDR2 FQNEAQ (reference sequence). This CDR3 contains 12 residues. V lost 4 bases and J lost 8, with 9 bases in between. The CDR3 is CASSYGNHEQFF. The CDR3 coding sequence is TGTGCCAGCAGCTACGGGAACCATGAGCAGTTCTTC.

This clone was found once. This sequence joins TRBV2 and TRBJ2-7; D possibly corresponds to TRBD1 (5 bases). Germline-derived CDR1 and CDR2 are SNHLY and FYNNEI. Trimming stripped 4 bases from V and 0 bases from J, with 10 bases between. There are 14 residues in the CDR3. CDR3 in DNA: TGTGCCAGCAGTGTGCAGGGCAGCTCCTACGAGCAGTACTTC. It codes for CASSVQGSSYEQYF. Full variable domain (outside the CDR3, taken from reference TRBV2 and TRBJ2-7): EPEVTQTPSHQVTQMGQEVILRCVPISNHLYFYWYRQILGQKVEFLVSFYNNEISEKSEIFDDQFSVERPDGSNFTLKIRSTKLEDSAMYFCASSVQGSSYEQYFGPGTRLTVT.

The table lists this clone with a few counts. The rearrangement uses TRBV28 and TRBJ2-7; D possibly corresponds to TRBD2 (5 bases). CDR1 MDHEN and CDR2 SYDVKM come from the germline V gene. The germline V and J ends were trimmed by 5 bases and 3 bases, with 11 bases remaining between them. The CDR3 has 13 residues. The CDR3 loop reads CASSNFGSYEQYF. For the CDR3, the DNA is TGTGCCAGCAGTAACTTTGGGAGCTACGAGCAGTACTTC.

This clone was counted between two and nine times. The rearrangement links TRBV5-4 to TRBJ2-7; 9 nucleotides agree with TRBD2. The CDR3 runs to 17 residues. Trimming cost V 2 bases and J 0 bases; bases outside gene matches: 9. CDR1 and CDR2 from the germline V gene are SGHNT and YYREEE (reference sequence). DNA for the CDR3: TGTGCCAGCAGCTTAGGGCCCAGCGGGAGGCACTCCTACGAGCAGTACTTC. Translating it yields CASSLGPSGRHSYEQYF.

The chain has TRBV11-2 and TRBJ1-1; 7 bases align to TRBD1. CDR1 and CDR2 from the germline V gene are SGHAT and FQNNGV. The CDR3 covers 16 residues. V lost 3 bases and J lost 2; bases outside the gene matches: 9. The DNA for the CDR3 is TGTGCCAGCAGCTTCTGGGACAGATATTTTAACACTGAAGCTTTCTTT. Translating gives CASSFWDRYFNTEAFF.

On this clone itself: Other DNA sequences in the same sample also yield this CDR3. V usage is TRBV27 and J usage is TRBJ2-7, with 8 bases matching TRBD2. Germline CDR1 reads MNHEY; CDR2 reads SMNVEV (reference sequence). The CDR3 sequence is 13 residues long. V shed 3 bases and J 4 bases; nucleotides not matched to a gene: 2. Written as DNA, the CDR3 is TGTGCCAGCAGTTTCGGGAGGGCGTACGAGCAGTACTTC. It codes for CASSFGRAYEQYF.

This clone was counted only a few times. The J gene is TRBJ2-1, the V gene TRBV18, with 8 bases lining up with TRBD1. The CDR3 totals 12 residues. V shed 6 bases, J shed 10 bases, and the junction held 5 bases outside the gene matches. From germline, CDR1 is KGHSH and CDR2 LQKENI. In nucleotides, the CDR3 is TGTGCCAGCTCTCCTAGGACAGGGGAGCAGTTCTTC. It specifies CASSPRTGEQFF. Full variable domain (missing parts from reference TRBV18 and TRBJ2-1): NAGVMQNPRHLVRRRGQEARLRCSPMKGHSHVYWYRQLPEEGLKFMVYLQKENIIDESGMPKERFSAEFPKEGPSILRIQQVVRGDSAAYFCASSPRTGEQFFGPGTRLTVL.